The sequence of this T cell receptor (beta chain) was determined in a study of blood T cell repertoires in COVID-19. Study overall: The origin of the acute and convalescent COVID-19 samples was the United States, Italy and Spain. PBMCs, B-cell-depleted T cells, or T cells provided the cDNA or gDNA that made up the material.

This CDR3 is 13 amino acids long. Between the trimmed V and J ends, which lost 5 bases and 3 bases, there was a span of 11 bases. Germline values: CDR1 SGHRS, CDR2 YFSETQ. In the original analysis: Using reference gene primer amplification, nucleated cell counts were estimated. Some clones are missing from TCRdb's copy, which holds only in-frame ones; the method was immunoSEQ multiplex PCR. V, J and clone size reflect that table, while D and trimming were determined from the DNA. Of about 190,000 clones listed, approximately 88% are singletons. This clone was counted between two and nine times. Sequencing used peripheral blood. V usage is TRBV5-1 and J usage is TRBJ1-1; D remains unclear. The source is a woman under 40 with acute or convalescent COVID-19. This CDR3 reads CASSPGLDTEAFF. The CDR3, as DNA: TGCGCCAGCAGTCCCGGGTTGGACACTGAAGCTTTCTTT.